Following are 13 T cell receptor beta chains from one sample sequenced in a study of OX40 agonist ivuxolimab in advanced cancers. Assay: immunoSEQ multiplex PCR; the TCRdb copy retains only in-frame clones and omits some. The data show some 63,000 clones, 75% to 90% seen once. Sequenced here: CD4+ or CD8+ T cells sorted from blood, sampled in a trial of the OX40 agonist ivuxolimab. The receptors were sampled from an adult with an advanced solid tumor such as melanoma, head and neck, liver or kidney cancer.

The CDR3 reads CASSATGVWDEQFF. The CDR3 DNA is TGTGCCAGTAGTGCGACAGGGGTTTGGGATGAGCAGTTCTTC. V and J are TRBV19 and TRBJ2-1; TRBD1 agrees at 8 bases. The CDR3 loop spans 14 amino acids. The V and J ends lost 5 bases and 8 bases, in that order; junction bases with no gene match: 8. The V gene's germline CDR1 is LNHDA and CDR2 SQIVND (reference sequence). Full variable domain (rest looked up from reference TRBV19 and TRBJ2-1): DGGITQSPKYLFRKEGQNVTLSCEQNLNHDAMYWYRQDPGQGLRLIYYSQIVNDFQKGDIAEGYSVSREKKESFPLTVTSAQKNPTAFYLCASSATGVWDEQFFGPGTRLTVL.

This chain joins TRBV5-6 and TRBJ2-1; tentatively, D is TRBD1 (5 bases). Germline-derived CDR1 and CDR2 are SGHDT and YYEEEE. V was cut by 0 bases and J by 7 bases, with 14 bases left in between. The CDR3 is 15 residues long. The CDR3 bases are TGTGCCAGCAGCTTGGTGAGGTGGGGCCCGAATGAGCAGTTCTTC. Encoded protein: CASSLVRWGPNEQFF.

The J gene is TRBJ2-1, the V gene TRBV27; 7 bases agree with TRBD2. With V trimmed by 1 base and J by 12 bases, 3 bases remained unmatched. CDR1 and CDR2 (germline): MNHEY, SMNVEV (reference sequence). The CDR3 spans 12 residues. CDR3 residues: CASSLLGGLQFF. In DNA, the CDR3 is TGTGCCAGCAGTTTATTGGGAGGGCTGCAGTTCTTC.

The chain uses TRBV14 and TRBJ1-6; D is ambiguous. V was trimmed by 4 bases and J by 12 bases, leaving 16 bases between them. The CDR3 has 14 residues. The germline gives CDR1 SGHDN, CDR2 FVKESK. The CDR3 region has the DNA TGTGCCAGCAGCCCGGTTGGACTGGGAGTACCCCTCCACTTT. It specifies CASSPVGLGVPLHF.

As regards this clone: Other DNA sequences within the sample encode an identical CDR3. The CDR3 sequence: CASSPQGGEQFF. The CDR3 nucleotides are TGTGCCAGCAGCCCGCAGGGAGGTGAGCAGTTCTTC. The V and J genes are TRBV27 and TRBJ2-1; weak D call: TRBD2 (6 bases). Trimming shortened V by 6 bases and J by 9 bases, and 12 bases separated the two germline ends. The CDR3 sequence is 12 residues long. Per germline, CDR1 MNHEY and CDR2 SMNVEV (reference sequence).

The sample holds one count of this clone. This chain's CDR3 is CASSPGTGFSNYGYTF. The CDR3 bases are TGTGCCAGCAGCCCCGGGACAGGGTTTTCTAACTATGGCTACACCTTC. The chain is built from TRBV14 and TRBJ1-2, with 9 bases that match TRBD1. The CDR3 spans 16 residues. Germline V gives CDR1 SGHDN, CDR2 FVKESK. V was clipped by 4 bases and J by 0 bases; unmatched bases: 6.

In the case of this clone: The identical CDR3 is also encoded by other nucleotide sequences in the sample. The chain recombines TRBV28 with TRBJ2-7, with a weak D call TRBD1 (6 bases). Trimming left V 5 bases short and J 0 bases short, with 11 bases between. The CDR3 sequence is 14 residues long. Germline CDR1 is MDHEN and CDR2 is SYDVKM. This CDR3 is CASSLTGPSYEQYF. In nucleotides, the CDR3 is TGTGCCAGCAGTCTCACAGGGCCCTCCTACGAGCAGTACTTC.

The gene calls are TRBV30 and TRBJ2-7; no clear D gene. V was shortened by 4 bases and J by 0 bases, with 13 bases between the two germline ends. Germline V gene lookup returns CDR1 GTSNPN and CDR2 SVGIG (reference sequence). This CDR3 region has 14 residues. CDR3 sequence (DNA): TGTGCCTGGAAGCCGTCCTTGCCCTCCTACGAGCAGTACTTC. Protein: CAWKPSLPSYEQYF. Full variable domain (outside the CDR3, taken from reference TRBV30 and TRBJ2-7): SQTIHQWPATLVQPVGSPLSLECTVEGTSNPNLYWYRQAAGRGLQLLFYSVGIGQISSEVPQNLSASRPQDRQFILSSKKLLLSDSGFYLCAWKPSLPSYEQYFGPGTRLTVT.

This chain connects TRBV27 to TRBJ2-3; D is possibly TRBD2 (8 bases). The CDR3 is 13 amino acids. CDR1 is MNHEY, CDR2 SMNVEV, per germline (reference sequence). Trimming took off 8 bases at V and 3 bases at J, with 12 bases between the two ends. CDR3: CASREGATDTQYF. The CDR3 DNA reads TGTGCCAGCCGGGAGGGGGCGACAGATACGCAGTATTTT.

This rearrangement joins TRBV29-1 to TRBJ1-2; 11 bases line up with TRBD1. There are 14 residues in the CDR3. Germline lookup yields CDR1 SQVTM and CDR2 ANQGSEA. After removal of 6 bases from V and 7 bases from J, the junction contained 10 bases not matched to a gene. CDR3 sequence reads: CSVFGTGGSGGYTF. The CDR3 DNA sequence: TGCAGCGTATTCGGGACAGGGGGTTCGGGTGGCTACACCTTC. Complete variable domain (other parts from reference TRBV29-1 and TRBJ1-2): SAVISQKPSRDICQRGTSLTIQCQVDSQVTMMFWYRQQPGQSLTLIATANQGSEATYESGFVIDKFPISRPNLTFSTLTVSNMSPEDSSIYLCSVFGTGGSGGYTFGSGTRLTVV.

CDR3 in DNA: TGTGCCAGCCGGGACAGCTCGCTATCGGAAGCTTTCTTT. It specifies CASRDSSLSEAFF. The chain uses TRBV19 and TRBJ1-1; 7 bases are a match to TRBD1. The CDR3 spans 13 residues. Germline CDR1 reads LNHDA; CDR2 reads SQIVND (reference sequence). Losses at the gene ends were 9 bases for V and 8 bases for J; bases not matched to a gene: 12.

The CDR3 reads CASTSASGPYEQYF. Written as DNA, the CDR3 is TGCGCCAGCACCAGTGCTAGCGGACCATACGAGCAGTACTTC. The chain joins TRBV5-1 to TRBJ2-7; TRBD2 aligns across 7 bases. The CDR3 loop spans 14 amino acids. Germline loops: CDR1 SGHRS, CDR2 YFSETQ. Trimming cost V 6 bases and J 4 bases; bases outside gene matches: 10.

This chain connects TRBV6-1 to TRBJ2-7, with TRBD2 matching over 8 bases. Trimming removed 3 bases from V and 4 bases from J; junction bases left unmatched: 5. Germline CDR1 is MNHNS and CDR2 is SASEGT. The CDR3 is made up of 14 amino acids. This chain's CDR3 is CASSDTSGFYEQYF. CDR3 sequence (DNA): TGTGCCAGCAGTGATACTAGCGGATTTTACGAGCAGTACTTC.